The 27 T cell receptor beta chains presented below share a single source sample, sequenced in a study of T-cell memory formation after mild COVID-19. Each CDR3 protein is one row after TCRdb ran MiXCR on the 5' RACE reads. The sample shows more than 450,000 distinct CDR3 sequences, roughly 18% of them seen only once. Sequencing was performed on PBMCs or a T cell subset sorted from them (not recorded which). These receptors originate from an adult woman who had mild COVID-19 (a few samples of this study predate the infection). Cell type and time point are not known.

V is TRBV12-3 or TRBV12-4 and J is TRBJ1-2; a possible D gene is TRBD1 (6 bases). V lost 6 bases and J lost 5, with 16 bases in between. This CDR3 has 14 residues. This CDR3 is CASRKQGFGYGYTF. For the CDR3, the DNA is TGTGCCAGCAGAAAACAGGGCTTTGGGTATGGCTACACCTTC.

The CDR3 reads CASSSKTGLSYEQYF. The CDR3 bases are TGTGCCAGCAGTTCAAAGACAGGGTTGTCCTACGAGCAGTACTTC. This chain links TRBV27 with TRBJ2-7, with TRBD1 identical over 7 bases. The CDR3 has 15 amino acids. V lost 4 bases to trimming and J lost 1 base; unmatched junction nucleotides: 7. Per germline, CDR1 MNHEY and CDR2 SMNVEV (reference sequence).

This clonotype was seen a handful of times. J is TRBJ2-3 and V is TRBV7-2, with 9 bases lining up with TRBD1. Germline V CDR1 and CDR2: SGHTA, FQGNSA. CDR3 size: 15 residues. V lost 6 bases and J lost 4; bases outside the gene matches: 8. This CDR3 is CASRAGTGMPDTQYF. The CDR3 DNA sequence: TGTGCCAGCAGGGCCGGGACAGGGATGCCAGATACGCAGTATTTT.

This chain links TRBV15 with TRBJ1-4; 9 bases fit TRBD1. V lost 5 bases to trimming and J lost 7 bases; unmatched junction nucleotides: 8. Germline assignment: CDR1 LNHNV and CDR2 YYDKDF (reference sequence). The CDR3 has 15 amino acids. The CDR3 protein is CATSDRDREGEKLFF. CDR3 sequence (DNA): TGTGCCACCAGCGACCGGGACAGGGAGGGTGAAAAACTGTTTTTT.

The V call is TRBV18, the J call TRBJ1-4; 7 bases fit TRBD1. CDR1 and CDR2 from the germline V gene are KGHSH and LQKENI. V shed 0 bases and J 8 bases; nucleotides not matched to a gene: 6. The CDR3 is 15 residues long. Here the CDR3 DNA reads TGTGCCAGCTCACCACCGGGACAGAGTCGGGAAAAACTGTTTTTT. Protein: CASSPPGQSREKLFF.

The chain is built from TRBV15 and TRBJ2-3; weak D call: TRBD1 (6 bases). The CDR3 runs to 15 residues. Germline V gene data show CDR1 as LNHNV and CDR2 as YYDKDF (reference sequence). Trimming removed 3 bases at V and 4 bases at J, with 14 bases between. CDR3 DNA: TGTGCCACCAGCAGTGGCCCAGGGGACCCAGATACGCAGTATTTT. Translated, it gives CATSSGPGDPDTQYF.

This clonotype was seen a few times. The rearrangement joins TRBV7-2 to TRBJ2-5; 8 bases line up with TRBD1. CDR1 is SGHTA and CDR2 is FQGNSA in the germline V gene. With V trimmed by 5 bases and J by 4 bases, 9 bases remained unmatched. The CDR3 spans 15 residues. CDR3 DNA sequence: TGTGCCAGCAGCATCTACAGGGGGATGGGAGAGACCCAGTACTTC. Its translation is CASSIYRGMGETQYF.

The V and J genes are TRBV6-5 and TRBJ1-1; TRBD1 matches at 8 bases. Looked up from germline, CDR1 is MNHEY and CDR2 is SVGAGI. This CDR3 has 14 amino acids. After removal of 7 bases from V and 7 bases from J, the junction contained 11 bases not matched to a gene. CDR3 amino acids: CASNPLVGQGEAFF. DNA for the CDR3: TGTGCCAGCAACCCCTTGGTCGGACAGGGTGAAGCTTTCTTT.

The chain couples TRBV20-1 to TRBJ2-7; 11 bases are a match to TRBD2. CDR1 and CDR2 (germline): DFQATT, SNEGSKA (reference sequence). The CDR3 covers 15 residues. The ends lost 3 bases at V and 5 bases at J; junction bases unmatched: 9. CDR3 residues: CSASDPSGRRDEQYF. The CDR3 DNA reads TGCAGTGCTAGTGACCCTAGCGGGAGGAGGGACGAGCAGTACTTC.

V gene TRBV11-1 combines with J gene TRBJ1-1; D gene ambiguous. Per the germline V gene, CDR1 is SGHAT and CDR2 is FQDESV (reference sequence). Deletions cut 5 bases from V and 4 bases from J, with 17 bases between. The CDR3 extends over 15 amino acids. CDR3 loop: CASSPQRRVGTEAFF. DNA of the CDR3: TGTGCCAGCAGCCCCCAAAGGAGGGTTGGCACTGAAGCTTTCTTT. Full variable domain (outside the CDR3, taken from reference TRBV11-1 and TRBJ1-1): EAEVAQSPRYKITEKSQAVAFWCDPISGHATLYWYRQILGQGPELLVQFQDESVVDDSQLPKDRFSAERLKGVDSTLKIQPAELGDSAMYLCASSPQRRVGTEAFFGQGTRLTVV.

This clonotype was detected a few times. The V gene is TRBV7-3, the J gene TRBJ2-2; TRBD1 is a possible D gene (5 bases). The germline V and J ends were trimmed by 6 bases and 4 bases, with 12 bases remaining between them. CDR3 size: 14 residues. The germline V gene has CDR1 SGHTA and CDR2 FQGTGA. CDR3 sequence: CASSSGHSTGELFF. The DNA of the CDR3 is TGTGCCAGCAGTTCAGGACATAGCACCGGGGAGCTGTTTTTT.

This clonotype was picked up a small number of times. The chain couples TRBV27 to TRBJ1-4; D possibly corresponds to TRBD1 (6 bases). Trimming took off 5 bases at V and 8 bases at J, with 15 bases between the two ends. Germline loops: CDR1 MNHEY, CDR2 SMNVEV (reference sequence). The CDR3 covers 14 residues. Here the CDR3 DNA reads TGTGCCAGCAGTATACAGGGAATAGGGGAAAAACTGTTTTTT. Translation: CASSIQGIGEKLFF.

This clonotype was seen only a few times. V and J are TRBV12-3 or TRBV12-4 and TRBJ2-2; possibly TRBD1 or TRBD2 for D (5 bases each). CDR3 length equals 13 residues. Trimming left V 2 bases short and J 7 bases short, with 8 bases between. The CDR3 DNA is TGTGCCAGCAGTTTACGGGGCGGCGGGGAGCTGTTTTTT. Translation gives CASSLRGGGELFF.

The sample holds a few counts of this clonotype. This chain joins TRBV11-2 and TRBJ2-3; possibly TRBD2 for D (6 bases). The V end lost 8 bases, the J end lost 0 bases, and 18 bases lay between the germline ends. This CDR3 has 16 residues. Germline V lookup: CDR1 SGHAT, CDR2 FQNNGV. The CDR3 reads CASPPSGGTSTDTQYF. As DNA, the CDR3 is TGTGCCAGCCCCCCCAGCGGAGGGACTAGCACAGATACGCAGTATTTT.

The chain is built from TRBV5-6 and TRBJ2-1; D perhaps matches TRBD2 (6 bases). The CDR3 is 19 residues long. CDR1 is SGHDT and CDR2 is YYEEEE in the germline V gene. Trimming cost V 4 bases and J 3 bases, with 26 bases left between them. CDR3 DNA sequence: TGTGCCAGCAGCCCTACGCGGGTCTTTTACCGGGAGAGCTACAATGAGCAGTTCTTC. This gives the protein CASSPTRVFYRESYNEQFF.

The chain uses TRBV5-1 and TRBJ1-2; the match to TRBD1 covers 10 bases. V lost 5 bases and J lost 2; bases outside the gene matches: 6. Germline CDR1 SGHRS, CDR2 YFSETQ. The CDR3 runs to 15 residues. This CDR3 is CASSIGTGVNYGYTF. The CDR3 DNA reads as TGCGCCAGCAGTATTGGGACAGGGGTCAACTATGGCTACACCTTC. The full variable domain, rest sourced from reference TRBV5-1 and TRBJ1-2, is KAGVTQTPRYLIKTRGQQVTLSCSPISGHRSVSWYQQTPGQGLQFLFEYFSETQRNKGNFPGRFSGRQFSNSRSEMNVSTLELGDSALYLCASSIGTGVNYGYTFGSGTRLTVV.

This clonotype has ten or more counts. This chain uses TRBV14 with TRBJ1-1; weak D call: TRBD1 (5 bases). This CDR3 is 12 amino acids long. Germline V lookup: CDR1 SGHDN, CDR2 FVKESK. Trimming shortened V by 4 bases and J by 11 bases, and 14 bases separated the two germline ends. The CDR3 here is CASSPLGRAAFF. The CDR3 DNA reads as TGTGCCAGCAGCCCATTGGGGCGGGCGGCTTTCTTT. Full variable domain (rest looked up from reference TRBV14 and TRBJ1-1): EAGVTQFPSHSVIEKGQTVTLRCDPISGHDNLYWYRRVMGKEIKFLLHFVKESKQDESGMPNNRFLAERTGGTYSTLKVQPAELEDSGVYFCASSPLGRAAFFGQGTRLTVV.

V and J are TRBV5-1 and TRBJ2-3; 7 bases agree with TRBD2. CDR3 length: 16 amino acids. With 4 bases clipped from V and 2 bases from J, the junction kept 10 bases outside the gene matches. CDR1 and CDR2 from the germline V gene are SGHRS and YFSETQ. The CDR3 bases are TGCGCCAGCAGCCAGCGGGGTGGCGGGGCCACAGATACGCAGTATTTT. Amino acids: CASSQRGGGATDTQYF. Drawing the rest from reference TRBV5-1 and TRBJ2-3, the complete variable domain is KAGVTQTPRYLIKTRGQQVTLSCSPISGHRSVSWYQQTPGQGLQFLFEYFSETQRNKGNFPGRFSGRQFSNSRSEMNVSTLELGDSALYLCASSQRGGGATDTQYFGPGTRLTVL.

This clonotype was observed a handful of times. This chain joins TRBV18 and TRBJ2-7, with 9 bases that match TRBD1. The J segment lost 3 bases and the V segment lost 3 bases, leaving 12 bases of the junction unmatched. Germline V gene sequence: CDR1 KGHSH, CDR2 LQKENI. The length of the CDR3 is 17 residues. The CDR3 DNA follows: TGTGCCAGCTCACCGACACCGCCGACAGGGGGAGGCTACGAGCAGTACTTC. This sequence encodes CASSPTPPTGGGYEQYF. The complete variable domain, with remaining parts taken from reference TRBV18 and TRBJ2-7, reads NAGVMQNPRHLVRRRGQEARLRCSPMKGHSHVYWYRQLPEEGLKFMVYLQKENIIDESGMPKERFSAEFPKEGPSILRIQQVVRGDSAAYFCASSPTPPTGGGYEQYFGPGTRLTVT.

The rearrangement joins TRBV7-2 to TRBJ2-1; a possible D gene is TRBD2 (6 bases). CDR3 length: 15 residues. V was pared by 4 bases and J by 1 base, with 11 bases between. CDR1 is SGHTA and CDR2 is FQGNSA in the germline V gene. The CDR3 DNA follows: TGTGCCAGCAGCTGGGGACTGTTATCCTACAATGAGCAGTTCTTC. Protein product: CASSWGLLSYNEQFF.

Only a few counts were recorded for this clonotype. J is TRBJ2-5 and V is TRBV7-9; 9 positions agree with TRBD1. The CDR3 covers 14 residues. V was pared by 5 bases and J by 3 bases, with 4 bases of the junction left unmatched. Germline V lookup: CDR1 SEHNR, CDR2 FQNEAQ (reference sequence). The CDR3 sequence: CASSPGQGKETQYF. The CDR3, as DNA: TGTGCCAGCAGCCCGGGACAGGGTAAAGAGACCCAGTACTTC.

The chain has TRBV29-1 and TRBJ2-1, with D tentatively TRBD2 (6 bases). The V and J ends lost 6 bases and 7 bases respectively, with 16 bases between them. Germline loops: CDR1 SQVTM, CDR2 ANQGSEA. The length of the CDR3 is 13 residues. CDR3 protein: CSVMTSSQNEQFF. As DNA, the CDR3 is TGCAGCGTAATGACTAGTTCTCAGAATGAGCAGTTCTTC.

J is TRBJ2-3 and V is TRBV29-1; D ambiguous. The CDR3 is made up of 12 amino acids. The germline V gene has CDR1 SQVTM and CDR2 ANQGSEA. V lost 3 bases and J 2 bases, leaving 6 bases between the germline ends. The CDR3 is CSVDPATDTQYF. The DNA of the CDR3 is TGCAGCGTTGATCCAGCCACAGATACGCAGTATTTT.

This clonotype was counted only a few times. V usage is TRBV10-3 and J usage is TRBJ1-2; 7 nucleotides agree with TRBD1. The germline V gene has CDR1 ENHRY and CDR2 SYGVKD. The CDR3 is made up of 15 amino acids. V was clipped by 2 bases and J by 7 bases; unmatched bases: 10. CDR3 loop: CAISEVIPGQSGYTF. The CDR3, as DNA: TGTGCCATCAGTGAGGTAATACCGGGACAGTCTGGCTACACCTTC.

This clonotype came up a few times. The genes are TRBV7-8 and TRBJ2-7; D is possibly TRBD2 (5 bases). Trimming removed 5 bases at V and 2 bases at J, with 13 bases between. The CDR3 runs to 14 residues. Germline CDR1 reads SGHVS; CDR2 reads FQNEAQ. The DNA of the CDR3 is TGTGCCAGCAGCGTCGGGATAGTTACCTACGAGCAGTACTTC. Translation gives CASSVGIVTYEQYF.

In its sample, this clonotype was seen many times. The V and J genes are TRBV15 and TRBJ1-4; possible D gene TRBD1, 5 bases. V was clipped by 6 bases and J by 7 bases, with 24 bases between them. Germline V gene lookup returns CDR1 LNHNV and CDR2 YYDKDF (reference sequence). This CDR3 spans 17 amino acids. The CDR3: CATSKGDRGRSGEKLFF. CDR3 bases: TGTGCCACCAGTAAAGGCGACAGAGGCCGTTCGGGTGAAAAACTGTTTTTT.

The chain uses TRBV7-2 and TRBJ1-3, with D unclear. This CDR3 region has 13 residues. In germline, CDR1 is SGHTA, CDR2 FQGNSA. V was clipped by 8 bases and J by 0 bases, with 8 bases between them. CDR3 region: CASRVSSGNTIYF. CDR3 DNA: TGTGCCAGCCGGGTGAGCTCTGGAAACACCATATATTTT.